Listed below are T cell receptor beta chains from one sample, sequenced in a study of technical replicates of blood from a handful of donors. Profiling relied on immunoSEQ multiplex PCR, and the TCRdb table lists in-frame clones only, not all of them. Altogether about 82,000 clones are present, under 96% being singletons, with the ten largest covering roughly 0.34%. What was sequenced was T cells isolated from PBMCs. These receptors were collected from a human donor in good health. Each CDR3 is given with its conserved first and last residue. The D gene is left open where the match is weak. Size tells how often a clone was seen (once, few, many) or the class of an expanded clone, and some rows leave it out.

DNA: TGTGCCAGCAGTGATACAGGATTCTACGAGCAGTACTTC; CDR3: CASSDTGFYEQYF; size: -; D: -; J: TRBJ2-7; V: TRBV6-1
DNA: TGTGCCTGGAGTGCCCTTCAGGCCGGGGAGCTGTTTTTT; CDR3: CAWSALQAGELFF; size: -; D: -; J: TRBJ2-2; V: TRBV30
DNA: TGTGCCAGCAGCTTGGAGGCGGGAGGCACTGAAGCTTTCTTT; CDR3: CASSLEAGGTEAFF; size: -; D: -; J: TRBJ1-1; V: TRBV5-4
DNA: TGTGCCGGGGGAGGGGTCTATGGCTACACCTTC; CDR3: CAGGGVYGYTF; size: -; D: -; J: TRBJ1-2; V: TRBV6-6
DNA: TGTGCCAGCAGCTTGAACCAGGGGGCCTCGGAAGCTTTCTTT; CDR3: CASSLNQGASEAFF; size: -; D: TRBD1; J: TRBJ1-1; V: TRBV11-2
DNA: TGTGCCAGCAGTACACTAGCGGGAGGGCTTGAGACCCAGTACTTC; CDR3: CASSTLAGGLETQYF; size: -; D: TRBD2; J: TRBJ2-5; V: TRBV11-2
DNA: TGCAGCGTTAGGGGACTAGCGGGATTAGAACAGTTCTTC; CDR3: CSVRGLAGLEQFF; size: -; D: TRBD2; J: TRBJ2-1; V: TRBV29-1
DNA: TGTGCCAGTAGTCGAGAACAGGGGAAAGGTGGAAACACCATATATTTT; CDR3: CASSREQGKGGNTIYF; size: -; D: TRBD1; J: TRBJ1-3; V: TRBV19
DNA: TGTGCCAGCAGTTACTCGGGAGACTCCTCCTACGAGCAGTACTTC; CDR3: CASSYSGDSSYEQYF; size: -; D: -; J: TRBJ2-7; V: TRBV6-5
DNA: TGCGCCAGCAGCTTAGCAGGGTTCGAGCAGTACTTC; CDR3: CASSLAGFEQYF; size: -; D: -; J: TRBJ2-7; V: TRBV5-1
DNA: TGTGCCAGCAGCCCAGGGACTCTCTCGGAGGAAGAGCAGTTCTTC; CDR3: CASSPGTLSEEEQFF; size: -; D: -; J: TRBJ2-1; V: TRBV11-3
DNA: TGTGCCAGCAGCTTAAAGGGAGGTTATGGCTACACCTTC; CDR3: CASSLKGGYGYTF; size: -; D: -; J: TRBJ1-2; V: TRBV11-3
DNA: TGTGCCAGCAGTTACATCGGGCGGGAGAACACTGAAGCTTTCTTT; CDR3: CASSYIGRENTEAFF; size: -; D: -; J: TRBJ1-1; V: TRBV6-5
DNA: TGTGCCAGCAGCTTACCTACTAGCGGAGTCCAAGAGACCCAGTACTTC; CDR3: CASSLPTSGVQETQYF; size: -; D: TRBD2; J: TRBJ2-5; V: TRBV7-6
DNA: TGTGCCAGCAGCTTGGGGACAGGGGCGGTTAATGAAAAACTGTTTTTT; CDR3: CASSLGTGAVNEKLFF; size: -; D: TRBD1; J: TRBJ1-4; V: TRBV7-9
DNA: TGTGCCAGCAGCAAAGAACAGTACGGGAGGGAGACCCAGTACTTC; CDR3: CASSKEQYGRETQYF; size: -; D: -; J: TRBJ2-5; V: TRBV21-1
DNA: TGCAGTGCCTCGGGTCCCGGGCCCCAGCATTTT; CDR3: CSASGPGPQHF; size: once; D: -; J: TRBJ1-5; V: TRBV20-1
DNA: TGTGCCAGCAGCTTAGAGTCTTCGGGAGTCCTCCGAGAGACCCAGTACTTC; CDR3: CASSLESSGVLRETQYF; size: -; D: -; J: TRBJ2-5; V: TRBV11-2
DNA: TGTGCCAGCTCACCTACGGGACAGGGTGCCTACGAGCAGTACTTC; CDR3: CASSPTGQGAYEQYF; size: -; D: TRBD1; J: TRBJ2-7; V: TRBV18
DNA: TGTGCCAGCAGTTTCCGCGGGCCCCAGCATTTT; CDR3: CASSFRGPQHF; size: -; D: -; J: TRBJ1-5; V: TRBV28
DNA: TGTGCCAGCAGTGAATTCTCACGGGGCGGGGAGCTGTTTTTT; CDR3: CASSEFSRGGELFF; size: -; D: -; J: TRBJ2-2; V: TRBV2
DNA: TGCGCCAGCAGCTTTGAGCCAGGGGAGATCGGGGAGCTGTTTTTT; CDR3: CASSFEPGEIGELFF; size: -; D: -; J: TRBJ2-2; V: TRBV5-1
DNA: TGCGCCAGCAGCTTGGCCGTGAACATGAACACTGAAGCTTTCTTT; CDR3: CASSLAVNMNTEAFF; size: -; D: -; J: TRBJ1-1; V: TRBV5-1
DNA: TGTGCCAGCAGCTTGTCGGTATACCCTGAAGCTTTCTTT; CDR3: CASSLSVYPEAFF; size: -; D: -; J: TRBJ1-1; V: TRBV5-4
DNA: TGTGCCAGTAGTATCAGGGGTTACGAGCAGTACTTC; CDR3: CASSIRGYEQYF; size: -; D: -; J: TRBJ2-7; V: TRBV19
DNA: TGTGCCAGCAGCGTAGATTTGGGGGGGTATGGCTACACCTTC; CDR3: CASSVDLGGYGYTF; size: -; D: -; J: TRBJ1-2; V: TRBV9
DNA: TGTGCCAGCAGTTTATCCTTCAGGGGCGGAGATACGCAGTATTTT; CDR3: CASSLSFRGGDTQYF; size: -; D: -; J: TRBJ2-3; V: TRBV27
DNA: TGTGCCAGCAGCTTAGTCGGGGGAGACACCGGGGAGCTGTTTTTT; CDR3: CASSLVGGDTGELFF; size: -; D: -; J: TRBJ2-2; V: TRBV7-7
DNA: TGCGCCAGCAGCCAATCAGGGACAGCCAAGGAGACCCAGTACTTC; CDR3: CASSQSGTAKETQYF; size: -; D: TRBD1; J: TRBJ2-5; V: TRBV4-1
DNA: TGTGCCAGCAAACTTTATCTGGTGGAGACCCAGTACTTC; CDR3: CASKLYLVETQYF; size: -; D: -; J: TRBJ2-5; V: TRBV6-1
DNA: TGTGCCAGCAGTGTGGACGGGGAAGGGACTGAAGCTTTCTTT; CDR3: CASSVDGEGTEAFF; size: once; D: -; J: TRBJ1-1; V: TRBV2
DNA: TGCAGCGTTGTGGAGGACTCTTGGGGAGAGCAGTTCTTC; CDR3: CSVVEDSWGEQFF; size: -; D: -; J: TRBJ2-1; V: TRBV29-1
DNA: TGTGCCAGCAGCTTCGGAGCCGAGGACTATGGCTACACCTTC; CDR3: CASSFGAEDYGYTF; size: -; D: -; J: TRBJ1-2; V: TRBV7-9
DNA: TGTGCCAGCAGCTTAGCGGGACAGTATGGCTACACCTTC; CDR3: CASSLAGQYGYTF; size: -; D: TRBD1; J: TRBJ1-2; V: TRBV7-2
DNA: TGCGCCAGCAGCCAAGACTTTGCTAGCGGGAGGGGGGAGCTGTTTTTT; CDR3: CASSQDFASGRGELFF; size: -; D: TRBD2; J: TRBJ2-2; V: TRBV4-1
DNA: TGTGCCAGCAGTTTATCTCCGGGAGGTAATGGCTACACCTTC; CDR3: CASSLSPGGNGYTF; size: -; D: -; J: TRBJ1-2; V: TRBV28
DNA: TGTGCCAGCAGCAATACTTTAAAGGACACCCTCTCCTACGAGCAGTACTTC; CDR3: CASSNTLKDTLSYEQYF; size: -; D: -; J: TRBJ2-7; V: TRBV25-1
DNA: TGTGCCAGCAGCAAAGTTTCCCGGGAGAAGAACACCGGGGAGCTGTTTTTT; CDR3: CASSKVSREKNTGELFF; size: -; D: -; J: TRBJ2-2; V: TRBV21-1
DNA: TGTGCCAGCAGTGAATGTACTAGCGGATACACCGGGGAGCTGTTTTTT; CDR3: CASSECTSGYTGELFF; size: -; D: TRBD2; J: TRBJ2-2; V: TRBV25-1
DNA: TGTGCCAGCAGCCCCGGGACAGGGCAAAAACTGTTTTTT; CDR3: CASSPGTGQKLFF; size: -; D: TRBD1; J: TRBJ1-4; V: TRBV14
DNA: TGTGCCTGGAGGGCCAGTACCTACAATGAGCAGTTCTTC; CDR3: CAWRASTYNEQFF; size: -; D: -; J: TRBJ2-1; V: TRBV30
DNA: TGTGCCAGTAGTATCACGGCAGGGGGGACCTACAATGAGCAGTTCTTC; CDR3: CASSITAGGTYNEQFF; size: -; D: -; J: TRBJ2-1; V: TRBV19
DNA: TGTGCCAGCAGTTTCGGAGATACGCAGTATTTT; CDR3: CASSFGDTQYF; size: -; D: -; J: TRBJ2-3; V: TRBV6-5
DNA: TGTGCCAGCAGCCCTCCCGGGACACCGGGCAAGTTACCGCAGTTCTTC; CDR3: CASSPPGTPGKLPQFF; size: -; D: -; J: TRBJ2-1; V: TRBV9
DNA: TGTGCCAGCAGTGAAGGTAGTAGCGGGTACACCGGGGAGCTGTTTTTT; CDR3: CASSEGSSGYTGELFF; size: -; D: TRBD2; J: TRBJ2-2; V: TRBV6-1
DNA: TGTGCCAGCAGTTACTCCCCCAGATTTGAAGCTTTCTTT; CDR3: CASSYSPRFEAFF; size: -; D: -; J: TRBJ1-1; V: TRBV6-6
DNA: TGTGCCAGCAGTTCGGACAGGGGCTATGGCTACACCTTC; CDR3: CASSSDRGYGYTF; size: -; D: TRBD1; J: TRBJ1-2; V: TRBV27
DNA: TGTGCCAGCACCCCCCCCTACTCTAACTATGGCTACACCTTC; CDR3: CASTPPYSNYGYTF; size: -; D: -; J: TRBJ1-2; V: TRBV11-2
DNA: TGTGCCAGCAGCTGGGACAGACTTACAGATACGCAGTATTTT; CDR3: CASSWDRLTDTQYF; size: -; D: TRBD1; J: TRBJ2-3; V: TRBV25-1
DNA: TGTGCCAGCAGCGGACTAGAGCGGGAAATCGCAGATACGCAGTATTTT; CDR3: CASSGLEREIADTQYF; size: -; D: TRBD2; J: TRBJ2-3; V: TRBV9
DNA: TGCAGCGCCGCAGGGGGAGGTGGTAACTATGGCTACACCTTC; CDR3: CSAAGGGGNYGYTF; size: -; D: TRBD1; J: TRBJ1-2; V: TRBV29-1
DNA: TGCAGCGTGGCCAGGGGCGGCACTGAAGCTTTCTTT; CDR3: CSVARGGTEAFF; size: -; D: -; J: TRBJ1-1; V: TRBV29-1